The rows below give T cell receptor beta chains drawn from one sample of a study of T cells after yellow fever vaccination. MiXCR, run by TCRdb on the 5' RACE reads, gives a single entry per CDR3 protein. The table shows 450,000 to 650,000 distinct CDR3 sequences, with 21% occurring only once. This specimen was PBMCs, taken about 20 days after the first yellow fever vaccination. Receptor source: a man younger than 35 who received the YFV17D yellow fever vaccine. CDR3s include the opening cysteine and the closing phenylalanine or tryptophan.

V gene	CDR3 protein
TRBV12-3/TRBV12-4	CASSLSGNTDTQYF
TRBV10-3	CAISAELFGAKNIQYF
TRBV7-3	CASSPWGDRRTDTQYF
TRBV5-1	CASRPASGETQYF
TRBV3-1	CASSQDPTEANYGYTF
TRBV4-1	CASSREGPNQPQHF
TRBV12-3/TRBV12-4	CASTRGRGYIYEQYF
TRBV20-1	CSARLGANEKLFF
TRBV7-9	CASNDGVRTDTQYF
TRBV6-5	CASSYSRAAQETQYF
TRBV5-1	CASSFGTVDTGELFF
TRBV5-5	CASSTLQGAPSGTQYF
TRBV20-1	CSAPRGQGTYEQYF
TRBV9	CASSVGIGGAETQYF
TRBV6-2/TRBV6-3	CASSPEVANTWELFF
TRBV6-6	CASSYDGYGYTF
TRBV2	CASNPSGGEETQYF
TRBV4-1	CASSQAPPRAADTGELFF
TRBV13	CASRDSLGNEQFF
TRBV20-1	CSARDTDEQFF
TRBV5-1	CASTLLPGGIYEQYF
TRBV9	CASSVLGREQFF
TRBV10-1	CASSEGGVSSYNEQFF
TRBV12-3/TRBV12-4	CASSLAGSGYTF
TRBV4-3	CASSPGAGLGYEQFF
TRBV5-5	CASSTQGYTEAFF
TRBV7-9	CASSLNGQGGTEAFF
TRBV14	CASSRGGGGADTQYF
TRBV19	CASTPGTGYEQYF
TRBV7-8	CASSLVLAGTNTGELFF
TRBV20-1	CSAPVEDTQYF
TRBV15	CATSSSGGTNTGELFF
TRBV3-1	CASSQDAGGAYNEQFF